This TCR beta chain was recovered during a study of human T cells and chemical hapten exposure. This sample's time point: patch test 1, 2 weeks after DPC sensitization. Treatment meaning: therapeutic diphenylcyclopropenone sensitization with weekly scalp DPC. TCRdb passed the RACE reads through MiXCR, listing each CDR3 protein once. The sample shows some 400,000 distinct CDR3 sequences, more than 4.5% of them seen only once. Per the germline V gene, CDR1 is SGHAT and CDR2 is FQNNGV. Trimming left V 10 bases short and J 4 bases short, with 15 bases between. The CDR3 extends over 13 amino acids. This clonotype originated in a woman in her forties or fifties with alopecia areata. Some clones in this sample may be carry-over from other donors' samples. Here the sequenced sample was whole blood, taken in connection with sensitization to the hapten diphenylcyclopropenone (DPC). The rearrangement links TRBV11-2 to TRBJ2-3, with TRBD1 as a possible D gene (6 bases). CDR3 nucleotides: TGTGCCACTACAGGGTCAACGGCAGATACGCAGTATTTT. It codes for CATTGSTADTQYF.